Listed here are 25 T cell receptor beta chains from one sample, sequenced in a study of shared clonotypes between healthy human individuals. Libraries were prepared by immunoSEQ multiplex PCR; TCRdb keeps only in-frame clonotypes and omits some of them. The sample includes approximately 940,000 clones, roughly 72% seen only once; the top ten take about 1.5%. Sequencing was done on a sample of memory CD4+ T cells sorted from blood. Subset of the sample: CD45RA-negative fraction. The source of these receptors is a man younger than 35 in good health.

The J gene is TRBJ1-5, the V gene TRBV28, with D uncertain. This CDR3 contains 15 residues. Trimming pared 1 base from V and 6 bases from J, leaving 13 bases between. Germline CDR1 is MDHEN and CDR2 is SYDVKM. The CDR3 loop is CASSLYLDGSQPQHF. In nucleotides, the CDR3 is TGTGCCAGCAGTTTATACCTAGACGGGAGTCAGCCCCAGCATTTT.

The chain carries TRBV11-2 and TRBJ2-2; D perhaps matches TRBD1 (5 bases). There are 14 residues in the CDR3. Looked up from germline, CDR1 is SGHAT and CDR2 is FQNNGV. V lost 2 bases, J lost 1 base, and 5 bases lay in between. The CDR3 spells CASSLTGNTGELFF. The CDR3 DNA follows: TGTGCCAGCAGCTTAACAGGGAACACCGGGGAGCTGTTTTTT. Complete variable domain (other parts from reference TRBV11-2 and TRBJ2-2): EAGVAQSPRYKIIEKRQSVAFWCNPISGHATLYWYQQILGQGPKLLIQFQNNGVVDDSQLPKDRFSAERLKGVDSTLKIQPAKLEDSAVYLCASSLTGNTGELFFGEGSRLTVL.

This clone showed up just a few times. CDR3 in amino acids: CASSFPRGGELFF. The CDR3 DNA reads as TGTGCCAGCAGCTTTCCACGCGGTGGGGAGCTGTTTTTT. V usage is TRBV11-2 and J usage is TRBJ2-2; D gene uncertain. Germline CDR1 reads SGHAT; CDR2 reads FQNNGV. Trimming left V 3 bases short and J 8 bases short, with 10 bases between. This CDR3 has 13 residues.

The V gene is TRBV30, the J gene TRBJ2-5; D might be TRBD1 (5 bases). The germline V gene encodes CDR1 GTSNPN and CDR2 SVGIG (reference sequence). V lost 5 bases, J lost 4 bases, and 14 bases lay in between. This CDR3 is built from 13 residues. The CDR3 is CAWSGSVRETQYF. CDR3 nucleotides: TGTGCCTGGTCAGGGTCGGTAAGAGAGACCCAGTACTTC.

The V and J genes are TRBV2 and TRBJ2-7; 7 positions agree with TRBD1. Germline V CDR1 and CDR2: SNHLY, FYNNEI. J gave up 5 bases and V 3 bases, and 1 base lay outside the gene matches. The CDR3 is 12 residues long. In DNA, the CDR3 is TGTGCCAGCAGTGAGAGGGGGCACGAGCAGTACTTC. Translation: CASSERGHEQYF.

The chain uses TRBV6-4 and TRBJ1-4; D might be TRBD1 (5 bases). Germline CDR1 and CDR2: MRHNA and SNTAGT. This CDR3 comprises 16 residues. The V end was cut by 0 bases, the J end by 2 bases, with 10 bases between. CDR3 region: CASSDSETETNEKLFF. The CDR3 region has the DNA TGTGCCAGCAGTGACTCGGAGACAGAGACTAATGAAAAACTGTTTTTT.

J is TRBJ2-3 and V is TRBV30; TRBD1 is a possible D gene (5 bases). V lost 1 base to trimming and J lost 0 bases, with 11 bases between them. The CDR3 contains 15 residues. Germline V CDR1 and CDR2: GTSNPN, SVGIG (reference sequence). The CDR3 loop is CAWSGTRASTDTQYF. The CDR3 bases are TGTGCCTGGAGTGGGACACGGGCTAGCACAGATACGCAGTATTTT.

This clone has only a few counts. The chain couples TRBV7-9 to TRBJ2-3, with D perhaps being TRBD1 or TRBD2 (5 bases each). Germline V lookup: CDR1 SEHNR, CDR2 FQNEAQ (reference sequence). The length of the CDR3 is 14 residues. The V gene lost 1 base and the J gene lost 9 bases, with 14 bases spanning the gap. The CDR3 here is CASSLGSGQWTQYF. The CDR3 region has the DNA TGTGCCAGCAGCTTAGGATCGGGGCAGTGGACGCAGTATTTT.

This chain links TRBV7-2 with TRBJ1-2, with 7 nucleotides matching TRBD1. Trimming took 5 bases from V and 4 from J; bases not matched to a gene: 7. This CDR3 is built from 14 residues. The germline V gene has CDR1 SGHTA and CDR2 FQGNSA. The CDR3 DNA is TGTGCCAGCAGCCCCAGACAGGGCACCTATGGCTACACCTTC. Amino acids: CASSPRQGTYGYTF. The complete variable domain, with remaining parts taken from reference TRBV7-2 and TRBJ1-2, reads GAGVSQSPSNKVTEKGKDVELRCDPISGHTALYWYRQSLGQGLEFLIYFQGNSAPDKSGLPSDRFSAERTGGSVSTLTIQRTQQEDSAVYLCASSPRQGTYGYTFGSGTRLTVV.

This clone was seen only once. The V call is TRBV2, the J call TRBJ2-1, with a weak D call TRBD2 (6 bases). Germline CDR1 reads SNHLY; CDR2 reads FYNNEI. CDR3 length equals 16 residues. Trimming pared 4 bases from V and 2 bases from J, leaving 15 bases between. The CDR3: CASSGSGLRTYNEQFF. The CDR3, as DNA: TGTGCCAGCAGTGGCTCGGGACTTCGCACCTACAATGAGCAGTTCTTC.

The rearrangement joins TRBV30 to TRBJ2-2, with 8 nucleotides matching TRBD2. Germline CDR1 and CDR2: GTSNPN and SVGIG (reference sequence). CDR3 length: 14 residues. V shed 4 bases and J 4 bases; nucleotides not matched to a gene: 5. In nucleotides, the CDR3 is TGTGCCTGGACCGCGGGGGGTCCCACCGGGGAGCTGTTTTTT. Its translation is CAWTAGGPTGELFF.

This chain uses TRBV30 with TRBJ2-5, with D uncertain. The germline CDR1 and CDR2 sequences are GTSNPN and SVGIG (reference sequence). This CDR3 has 12 amino acids. Deletions cut 6 bases from V and 5 bases from J, with 13 bases between. CDR3 DNA: TGTGCCTGTCATCCGATAGGGGAGACCCAGTACTTC. It yields the protein CACHPIGETQYF.

The chain is built from TRBV5-1 and TRBJ1-4; TRBD1 is a possible D gene (6 bases). Germline V gene sequence: CDR1 SGHRS, CDR2 YFSETQ. V lost 4 bases, J lost 1 base, and 8 bases lay in between. The CDR3 extends over 14 amino acids. The CDR3 protein is CASSQGGTNEKLFF. CDR3 nucleotides: TGCGCCAGCAGCCAAGGGGGAACTAATGAAAAACTGTTTTTT. Combining the CDR3 with reference TRBV5-1 and TRBJ1-4 gives the whole variable domain KAGVTQTPRYLIKTRGQQVTLSCSPISGHRSVSWYQQTPGQGLQFLFEYFSETQRNKGNFPGRFSGRQFSNSRSEMNVSTLELGDSALYLCASSQGGTNEKLFFGSGTQLSVL.

This chain connects TRBV5-6 to TRBJ2-4, with a tentative D call TRBD1 (5 bases). The V gene lost 1 base and the J gene lost 7 bases, with 15 bases spanning the gap. Germline V lookup: CDR1 SGHDT, CDR2 YYEEEE. The CDR3 runs 15 residues. This chain's CDR3 is CASSLHRMEGNIQYF. CDR3 DNA sequence: TGTGCCAGCAGCTTGCACAGGATGGAAGGGAACATTCAGTACTTC.

This clone was recorded only once. The chain has TRBV10-3 and TRBJ1-1; D gene unclear. Germline values: CDR1 ENHRY, CDR2 SYGVKD. The CDR3 covers 15 residues. V was cut by 0 bases and J by 1 base, with 9 bases left in between. CDR3 coding DNA: TGTGCCATCAGTGAGTCCGGAACGGCGAACACTGAAGCTTTCTTT. Translating it yields CAISESGTANTEAFF.

This clone appeared many times. This chain joins TRBV5-1 and TRBJ2-1, with D hard to call. Germline V gives CDR1 SGHRS, CDR2 YFSETQ. The CDR3 is 16 residues long. The V gene lost 0 bases and the J gene lost 4 bases, with 14 bases spanning the gap. CDR3: CASSLDQSASYNEQFF. The CDR3 DNA reads as TGCGCCAGCAGCTTGGATCAGTCAGCCTCTTACAATGAGCAGTTCTTC.

As DNA, the CDR3 is TGTGCCAGCAGCTGGGGGACGGGGAACACTGAAGCTTTCTTT. As protein: CASSWGTGNTEAFF. The chain employs TRBV7-2 and TRBJ1-1; a possible D gene is TRBD1 (5 bases). V was cut by 4 bases and J by 1 base, with 10 bases left in between. CDR3 length equals 14 residues. Per the germline V gene, CDR1 is SGHTA and CDR2 is FQGNSA.

This clone was recorded a few times. The gene calls are TRBV6-5 and TRBJ1-5, with D possibly matching TRBD1 (6 bases). The CDR3 consists of 14 residues. Trimming pared 6 bases from V and 3 bases from J, leaving 12 bases between. CDR1 and CDR2 (germline): MNHEY, SVGAGI. The CDR3 spells CASSPGQTNQPQHF. In DNA, the CDR3 is TGTGCCAGCAGCCCCGGACAGACCAATCAGCCCCAGCATTTT.

This chain connects TRBV15 to TRBJ2-7; weak D call: TRBD1 (5 bases). Germline V gene data show CDR1 as LNHNV and CDR2 as YYDKDF (reference sequence). The CDR3 loop spans 15 amino acids. The V gene lost 0 bases and the J gene lost 3 bases, with 12 bases spanning the gap. CDR3 in amino acids: CATSREDTTDYEQYF. In DNA form, the CDR3 reads TGTGCCACCAGCAGAGAGGACACCACCGACTACGAGCAGTACTTC.

CDR3 in DNA: TGCGCCAGCAGTGTGAACAGGGGTCCCGGGGAGCTGTTTTTT. Protein sequence: CASSVNRGPGELFF. The chain joins TRBV10-2 to TRBJ2-2; TRBD1 matches at 7 bases. The V gene's germline CDR1 is WSHSY and CDR2 SAAADI. V was clipped by 4 bases and J by 6 bases; unmatched bases: 5. The CDR3 is 14 residues long.

In this sample, this clone turned up once. The J gene is TRBJ1-2, the V gene TRBV6-5; possible D gene TRBD1, 5 bases. Looked up from germline, CDR1 is MNHEY and CDR2 is SVGAGI. This CDR3 comprises 14 residues. V lost 0 bases and J lost 6, with 11 bases in between. The CDR3 coding sequence is TGTGCCAGCAGTTACTCGGTACAGGTGGATGGCTACACCTTC. Residues: CASSYSVQVDGYTF.

V usage is TRBV29-1 and J usage is TRBJ2-7, with no clear D. The CDR3 is 12 residues long. The V gene's germline CDR1 is SQVTM and CDR2 ANQGSEA. Trimming stripped 3 bases from V and 2 bases from J, with 8 bases between. The CDR3 reads CSVDTETYEQYF. The CDR3, as DNA: TGCAGCGTTGACACGGAGACCTACGAGCAGTACTTC.

On this clone itself: Other DNA sequences in the sample encode the same CDR3. This chain joins TRBV6-5 and TRBJ1-5; D is undetermined. The CDR3 contains 12 residues. Germline CDR1 is MNHEY and CDR2 is SVGAGI. The V end lost 4 bases, the J end lost 7 bases, and 8 bases lay between the germline ends. CDR3 DNA: TGTGCCAGCAGTTCTCCTGGGCAGCCCCAGCATTTT. Amino acid sequence: CASSSPGQPQHF.

The J gene is TRBJ1-2, the V gene TRBV2; TRBD1 is a possible D gene (6 bases). From germline, CDR1 is SNHLY and CDR2 FYNNEI. There are 11 residues in the CDR3. V shed 7 bases and J shed 8 bases, with 11 bases lying between them. CDR3 nucleotides: TGTGCCAGCACAGGGGCGGTGGGCTACACCTTC. This gives the protein CASTGAVGYTF. The full variable domain, with the rest looked up from reference TRBV2 and TRBJ1-2, is EPEVTQTPSHQVTQMGQEVILRCVPISNHLYFYWYRQILGQKVEFLVSFYNNEISEKSEIFDDQFSVERPDGSNFTLKIRSTKLEDSAMYFCASTGAVGYTFGSGTRLTVV.

This rearrangement joins TRBV6-1 to TRBJ2-1; D unclear. V dropped 6 bases and J dropped 9 bases, with 12 bases sitting between them. There are 12 residues in the CDR3. Germline V gene data show CDR1 as MNHNS and CDR2 as SASEGT. In nucleotides, the CDR3 is TGTGCCAGCAGCCCCACGTATGCTGAGCAGTTCTTC. This sequence encodes CASSPTYAEQFF.